Below, 10 T cell receptor beta chains from the same sample are listed, as sequenced in a study of cytomegalovirus exposure and HLA in healthy donors. It was with 60 Vbeta and 13 Jbeta primers that the PCR ran. Profiled with immunoSEQ multiplex PCR; TCRdb holds only in-frame clones, not every one. The sample yields roughly 140,000 clones, roughly 81% seen once. Sequencing used PBMCs. The receptors originated from a woman between 18 and 29 years old in good health and CMV-seronegative.

For the CDR3, the DNA is TGTGCCAGCAGTTCAGGTAGCTATGGCTACACCTTC. Amino acid sequence: CASSSGSYGYTF. J is TRBJ1-2 and V is TRBV28, with D uncertain. Germline assignment: CDR1 MDHEN and CDR2 SYDVKM. V was trimmed by 4 bases and J by 4 bases, leaving 7 bases between them. The CDR3 loop spans 12 amino acids.

This rearrangement joins TRBV25-1 to TRBJ2-1; the D gene is possibly TRBD2 (7 bases). The V gene's germline CDR1 is MGHDK and CDR2 SYGVNS. V shed 6 bases and J shed 4 bases, with 13 bases lying between them. This CDR3 spans 14 amino acids. Here the CDR3 reads CASRGASGYNEQFF. CDR3 nucleotides: TGTGCCAGCAGGGGGGCTAGCGGTTACAATGAGCAGTTCTTC.

V gene TRBV2 combines with J gene TRBJ1-1; 8 bases line up with TRBD1. The V gene end was trimmed by 5 bases and the J gene end by 4 bases; junction bases not matched to a gene: 6. Per the germline V gene, CDR1 is SNHLY and CDR2 is FYNNEI. This CDR3 contains 14 residues. CDR3 region: CASSKGQVGTEAFF. Here the CDR3 DNA reads TGTGCCAGCAGTAAGGGACAGGTCGGCACTGAAGCTTTCTTT.

This clone was seen once. The V call is TRBV7-9, the J call TRBJ1-2; TRBD1 aligns across 8 bases. Unmatched junction bases numbered 7, after V lost 2 bases and J lost 8 bases. Germline values: CDR1 SEHNR, CDR2 FQNEAQ (reference sequence). The CDR3 covers 14 residues. CDR3 loop: CASSLISGGEGYTF. The CDR3 bases are TGTGCCAGCAGCTTAATCTCAGGGGGCGAAGGCTACACCTTC.

The chain employs TRBV9 and TRBJ2-2; D might be TRBD2 (5 bases). The CDR3 extends over 15 amino acids. Germline V gives CDR1 SGDLS, CDR2 YYNGEE. Between the trimmed V and J ends, which lost 4 bases and 4 bases, there was a span of 14 bases. CDR3 region: CASSLQGLSTGELFF. The CDR3 DNA reads as TGTGCCAGCAGCCTCCAAGGACTCAGCACCGGGGAGCTGTTTTTT.

The chain links TRBV5-1 to TRBJ1-4, with D uncertain. V lost 3 bases and J 11 bases, leaving 14 bases between the germline ends. The CDR3 spans 13 residues. Per the germline V gene, CDR1 is SGHRS and CDR2 is YFSETQ. CDR3 bases: TGCGCCAGCAGCTCTCCCACCCTCGGTAAACTGTTTTTT. It yields the protein CASSSPTLGKLFF.

This rearrangement joins TRBV29-1 to TRBJ2-3; 8 bases match TRBD2. Germline CDR1 reads SQVTM; CDR2 reads ANQGSEA. V lost 6 bases and J lost 6; bases outside the gene matches: 11. The CDR3 length is 14 residues. For the CDR3, the DNA is TGCAGCGTCTACCTGGGACTAGACTCGGATACGCAGTATTTT. Translation: CSVYLGLDSDTQYF.

The chain links TRBV5-5 to TRBJ2-3, with D unclear. The V end was cut by 2 bases, the J end by 2 bases, with 12 bases between. CDR1 SGHKS and CDR2 YYEKEE come from the germline V gene (reference sequence). This CDR3 has 15 amino acids. CDR3 DNA sequence: TGTGCCAGCAGCTTTGGCCAGGTTTTCACAGATACGCAGTATTTT. Its translation: CASSFGQVFTDTQYF.

The J gene is TRBJ1-1, the V gene TRBV7-2, with D perhaps TRBD1 (6 bases). Looked up from germline, CDR1 is SGHTA and CDR2 is FQGNSA. Trimming took off 3 bases at V and 5 bases at J, with 10 bases between the two ends. The CDR3 contains 13 residues. The chain's CDR3 is CASSLGAWTEAFF. The CDR3 DNA follows: TGTGCCAGCAGCTTGGGGGCTTGGACTGAAGCTTTCTTT.

The chain carries TRBV27 and TRBJ1-3; possible D gene TRBD1, 5 bases. Germline V gene sequence: CDR1 MNHEY, CDR2 SMNVEV (reference sequence). This CDR3 is 14 amino acids long. Between the trimmed V and J ends, which lost 7 bases and 2 bases, there was a span of 12 bases. The DNA of the CDR3 is TGTGCCAGCATGCAGGGATACGCTGGAAACACCATATATTTT. Translated, it gives CASMQGYAGNTIYF.